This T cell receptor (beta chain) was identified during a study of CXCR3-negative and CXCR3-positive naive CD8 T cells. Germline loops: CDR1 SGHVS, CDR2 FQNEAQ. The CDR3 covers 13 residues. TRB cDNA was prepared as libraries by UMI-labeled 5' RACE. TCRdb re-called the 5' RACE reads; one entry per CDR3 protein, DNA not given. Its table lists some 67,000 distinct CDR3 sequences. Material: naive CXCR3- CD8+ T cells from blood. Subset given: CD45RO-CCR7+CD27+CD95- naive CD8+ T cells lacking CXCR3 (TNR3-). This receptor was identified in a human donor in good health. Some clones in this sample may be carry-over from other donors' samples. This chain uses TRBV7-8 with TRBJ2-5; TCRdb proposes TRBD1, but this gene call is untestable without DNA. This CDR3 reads CASSPGTPVTQYF. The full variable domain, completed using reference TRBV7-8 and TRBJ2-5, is GAGVSQSPRYKVAKRGQDVALRCDPISGHVSLFWYQQALGQGPEFLTYFQNEAQLDKSGLPSDRFFAERPEGSVSTLKIQRTQQEDSAVYLCASSPGTPVTQYFGPGTRLLVL.